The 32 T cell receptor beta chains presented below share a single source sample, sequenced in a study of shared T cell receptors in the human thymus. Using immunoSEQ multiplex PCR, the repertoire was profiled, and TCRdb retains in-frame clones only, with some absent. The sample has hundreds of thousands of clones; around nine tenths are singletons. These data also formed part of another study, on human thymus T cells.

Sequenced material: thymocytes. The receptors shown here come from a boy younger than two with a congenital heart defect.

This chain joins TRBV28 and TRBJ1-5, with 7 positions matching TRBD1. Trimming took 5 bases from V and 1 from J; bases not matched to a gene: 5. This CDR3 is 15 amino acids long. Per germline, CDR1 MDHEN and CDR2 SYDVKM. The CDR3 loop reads CASSARQGSNQPQHF. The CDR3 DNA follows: TGTGCCAGCAGTGCTAGACAGGGAAGCAATCAGCCCCAGCATTTT.

The CDR3, as DNA: TGCGCCAGCAGCCCCTCCGGGACTAGCAGTCCTCAGTTCTTC. Amino acid sequence: CASSPSGTSSPQFF. The chain combines TRBV4-1 with TRBJ2-1; 9 nucleotides line up with TRBD2. Trimming at V came to 4 bases and at J to 13 bases, leaving 11 bases not matched to a gene. Germline CDR1 is MGHRA and CDR2 is YSYEKL. There are 14 residues in the CDR3.

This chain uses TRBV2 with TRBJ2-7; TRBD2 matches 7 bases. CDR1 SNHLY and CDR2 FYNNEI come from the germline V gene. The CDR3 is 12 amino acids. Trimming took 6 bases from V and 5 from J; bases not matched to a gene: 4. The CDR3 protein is CASRGRAHEQYF. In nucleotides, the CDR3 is TGTGCCAGCAGGGGGAGGGCCCACGAGCAGTACTTC.

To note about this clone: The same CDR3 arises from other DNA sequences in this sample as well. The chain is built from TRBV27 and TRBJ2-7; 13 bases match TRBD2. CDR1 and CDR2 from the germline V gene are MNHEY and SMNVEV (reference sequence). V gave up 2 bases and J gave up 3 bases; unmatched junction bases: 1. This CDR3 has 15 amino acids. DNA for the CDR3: TGTGCCAGCAGTTTAAGACTAGCGGGAGGCTACGAGCAGTACTTC. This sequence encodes CASSLRLAGGYEQYF.

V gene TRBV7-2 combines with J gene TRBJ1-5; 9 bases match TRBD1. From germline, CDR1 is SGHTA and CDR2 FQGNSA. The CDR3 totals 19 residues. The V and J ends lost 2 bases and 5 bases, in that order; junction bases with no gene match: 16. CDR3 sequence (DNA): TGTGCCAGCAGCTTATCCCCACCCCGGGACAGGGAGAGGGATCAGCCCCAGCATTTT. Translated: CASSLSPPRDRERDQPQHF. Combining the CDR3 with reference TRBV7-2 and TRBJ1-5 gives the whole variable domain GAGVSQSPSNKVTEKGKDVELRCDPISGHTALYWYRQSLGQGLEFLIYFQGNSAPDKSGLPSDRFSAERTGGSVSTLTIQRTQQEDSAVYLCASSLSPPRDRERDQPQHFGDGTRLSIL.

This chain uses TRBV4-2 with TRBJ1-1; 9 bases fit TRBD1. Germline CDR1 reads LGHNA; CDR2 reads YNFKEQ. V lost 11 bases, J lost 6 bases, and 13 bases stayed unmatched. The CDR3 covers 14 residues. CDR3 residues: CASSPAGQGPEAFF. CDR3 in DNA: TGTGCCTCTTCCCCTGCGGGACAGGGACCTGAAGCTTTCTTT.

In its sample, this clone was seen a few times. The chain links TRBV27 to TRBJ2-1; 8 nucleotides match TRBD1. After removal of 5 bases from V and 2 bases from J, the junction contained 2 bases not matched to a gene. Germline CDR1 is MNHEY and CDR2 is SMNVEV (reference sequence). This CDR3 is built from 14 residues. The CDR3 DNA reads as TGTGCCAGCAGTAGACAGGGGCCCTACAATGAGCAGTTCTTC. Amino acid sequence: CASSRQGPYNEQFF.

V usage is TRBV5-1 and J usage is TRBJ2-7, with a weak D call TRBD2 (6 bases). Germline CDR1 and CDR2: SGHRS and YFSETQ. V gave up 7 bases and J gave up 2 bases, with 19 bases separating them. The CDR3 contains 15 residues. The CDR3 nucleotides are TGCGCCAGCGCACTTCAAACGGGAGAGGCCTACGAGCAGTACTTC. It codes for CASALQTGEAYEQYF.

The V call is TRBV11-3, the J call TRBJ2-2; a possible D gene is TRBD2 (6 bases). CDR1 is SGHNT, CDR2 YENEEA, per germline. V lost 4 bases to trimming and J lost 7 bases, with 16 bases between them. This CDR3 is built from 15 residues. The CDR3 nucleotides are TGTGCCAGCAGCTGGGGAGGACCCTGGGACGGGGAGCTGTTTTTT. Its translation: CASSWGGPWDGELFF. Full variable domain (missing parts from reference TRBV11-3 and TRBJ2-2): EAGVVQSPRYKIIEKKQPVAFWCNPISGHNTLYWYLQNLGQGPELLIRYENEEAVDDSQLPKDRFSAERLKGVDSTLKIQPAELGDSAVYLCASSWGGPWDGELFFGEGSRLTVL.

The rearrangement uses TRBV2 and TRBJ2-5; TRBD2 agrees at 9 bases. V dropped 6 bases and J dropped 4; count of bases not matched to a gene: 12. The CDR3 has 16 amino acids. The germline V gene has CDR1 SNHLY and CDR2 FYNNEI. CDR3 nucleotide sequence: TGTGCCAGCAGCGCTCCCAGGCCAGCGGGGGGAGAGACCCAGTACTTC. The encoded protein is CASSAPRPAGGETQYF.

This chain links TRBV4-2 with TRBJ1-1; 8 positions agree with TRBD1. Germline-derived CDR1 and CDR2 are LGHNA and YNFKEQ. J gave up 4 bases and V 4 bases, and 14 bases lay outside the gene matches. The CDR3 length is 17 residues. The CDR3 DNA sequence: TGTGCCAGCAGCCCCGGACTTCAACAGGGGGAGGTCACTGAAGCTTTCTTT. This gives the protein CASSPGLQQGEVTEAFF.

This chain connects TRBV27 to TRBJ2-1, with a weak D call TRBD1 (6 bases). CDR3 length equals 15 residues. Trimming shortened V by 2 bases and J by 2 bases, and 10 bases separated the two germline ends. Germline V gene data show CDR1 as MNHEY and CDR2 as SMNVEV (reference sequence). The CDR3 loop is CASSLNRDPYNEQFF. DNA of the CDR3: TGTGCCAGCAGTTTAAACAGGGATCCCTACAATGAGCAGTTCTTC.

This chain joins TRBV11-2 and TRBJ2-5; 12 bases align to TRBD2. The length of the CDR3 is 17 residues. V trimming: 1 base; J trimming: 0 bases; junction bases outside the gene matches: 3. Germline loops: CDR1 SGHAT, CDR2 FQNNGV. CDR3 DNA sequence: TGTGCCAGCAGCTTAGTGCTAGCGGGAGGGAACCAAGAGACCCAGTACTTC. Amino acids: CASSLVLAGGNQETQYF.

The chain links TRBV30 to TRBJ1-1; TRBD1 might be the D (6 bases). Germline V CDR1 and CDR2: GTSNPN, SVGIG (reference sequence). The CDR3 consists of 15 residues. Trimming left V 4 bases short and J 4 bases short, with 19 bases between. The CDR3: CAWNHYPTGPTEAFF. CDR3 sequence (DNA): TGTGCCTGGAACCATTATCCTACAGGGCCCACTGAAGCTTTCTTT.

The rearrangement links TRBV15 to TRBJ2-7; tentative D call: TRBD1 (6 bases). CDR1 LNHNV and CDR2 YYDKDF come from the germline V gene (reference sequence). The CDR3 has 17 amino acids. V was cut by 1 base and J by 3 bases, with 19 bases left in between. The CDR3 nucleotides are TGTGCCACCAGCAGAGTTATAACTACCAGGGGACGCTACGAGCAGTACTTC. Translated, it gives CATSRVITTRGRYEQYF. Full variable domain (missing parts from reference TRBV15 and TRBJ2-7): DAMVIQNPRYQVTQFGKPVTLSCSQTLNHNVMYWYQQKSSQAPKLLFHYYDKDFNNEADTPDNFQSRRPNTSFCFLDIRSPGLGDTAMYLCATSRVITTRGRYEQYFGPGTRLTVT.

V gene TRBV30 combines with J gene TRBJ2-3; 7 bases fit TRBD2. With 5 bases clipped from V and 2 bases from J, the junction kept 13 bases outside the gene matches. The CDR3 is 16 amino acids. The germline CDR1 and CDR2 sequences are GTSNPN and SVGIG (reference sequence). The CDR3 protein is CAWSKSGELDTDTQYF. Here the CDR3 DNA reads TGTGCCTGGTCCAAAAGCGGGGAGCTGGACACAGATACGCAGTATTTT.

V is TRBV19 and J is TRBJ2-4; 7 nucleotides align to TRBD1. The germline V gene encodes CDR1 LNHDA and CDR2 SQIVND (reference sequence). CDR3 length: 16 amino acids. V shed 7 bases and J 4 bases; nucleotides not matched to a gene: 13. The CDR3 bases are TGTGCCAGTATGAAAACAGGGGTGAAGCCAAAAAACATTCAGTACTTC. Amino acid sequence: CASMKTGVKPKNIQYF.

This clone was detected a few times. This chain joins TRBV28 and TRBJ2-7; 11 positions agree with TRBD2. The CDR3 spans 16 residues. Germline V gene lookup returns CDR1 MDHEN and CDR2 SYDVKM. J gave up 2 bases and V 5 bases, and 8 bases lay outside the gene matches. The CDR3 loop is CASSIGGLAGAYEQYF. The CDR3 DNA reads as TGTGCCAGCAGTATTGGAGGACTAGCGGGTGCCTACGAGCAGTACTTC.

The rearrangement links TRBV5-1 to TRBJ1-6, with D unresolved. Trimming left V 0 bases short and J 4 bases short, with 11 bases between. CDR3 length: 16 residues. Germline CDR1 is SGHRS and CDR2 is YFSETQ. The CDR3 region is CASSLVGPGYNSPLHF. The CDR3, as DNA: TGCGCCAGCAGCTTGGTGGGCCCGGGGTATAATTCACCCCTCCACTTT.

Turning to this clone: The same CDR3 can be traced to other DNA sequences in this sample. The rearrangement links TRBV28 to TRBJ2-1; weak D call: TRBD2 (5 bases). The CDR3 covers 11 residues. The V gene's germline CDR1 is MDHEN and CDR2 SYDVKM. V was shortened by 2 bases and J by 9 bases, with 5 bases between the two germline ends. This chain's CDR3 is CASSLRGEQFF. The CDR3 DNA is TGTGCCAGCAGTTTACGGGGTGAGCAGTTCTTC.

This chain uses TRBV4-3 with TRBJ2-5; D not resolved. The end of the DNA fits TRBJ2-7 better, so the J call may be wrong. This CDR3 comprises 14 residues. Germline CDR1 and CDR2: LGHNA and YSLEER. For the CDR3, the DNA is TGCGCCAGCAGCCAAGATGTCGGAGCCTACGAGCAGTACTTC. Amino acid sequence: CASSQDVGAYEQYF.

The CDR3 is CASSQDILAGIYNEQFF. The DNA of the CDR3 is TGCGCCAGCAGCCAAGATATACTAGCGGGGATTTACAATGAGCAGTTCTTC. The chain joins TRBV4-1 to TRBJ2-1; 10 nucleotides match TRBD2. The germline CDR1 and CDR2 sequences are MGHRA and YSYEKL. The J segment lost 4 bases and the V segment lost 0 bases, leaving 6 bases of the junction unmatched. The CDR3 totals 17 residues.

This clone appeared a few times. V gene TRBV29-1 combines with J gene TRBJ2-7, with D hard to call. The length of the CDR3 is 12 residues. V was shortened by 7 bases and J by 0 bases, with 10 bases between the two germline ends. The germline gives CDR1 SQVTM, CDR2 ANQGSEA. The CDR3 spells CSAARSSYEQYF. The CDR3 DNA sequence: TGCAGCGCCGCTAGGAGCTCCTACGAGCAGTACTTC.

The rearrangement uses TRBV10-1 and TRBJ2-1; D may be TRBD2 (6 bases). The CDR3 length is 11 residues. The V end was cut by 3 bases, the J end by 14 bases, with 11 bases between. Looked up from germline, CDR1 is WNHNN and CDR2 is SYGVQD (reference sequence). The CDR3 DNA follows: TGCGCCAGCAGTGAAGGGACTCTGGAGTTCTTC. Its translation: CASSEGTLEFF.

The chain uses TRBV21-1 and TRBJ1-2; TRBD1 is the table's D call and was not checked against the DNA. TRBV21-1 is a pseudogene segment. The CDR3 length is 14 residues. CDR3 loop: CASSKGRRVLGYTF. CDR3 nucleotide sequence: TGTGCCAGCAGCAAAGGCCGCAGGGTACTTGGCTACACCTTC.

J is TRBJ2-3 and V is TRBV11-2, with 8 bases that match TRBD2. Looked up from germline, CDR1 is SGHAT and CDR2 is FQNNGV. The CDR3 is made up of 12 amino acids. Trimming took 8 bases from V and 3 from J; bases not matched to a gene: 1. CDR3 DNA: TGTGCCAGCGGCGGGGGGACAGATACGCAGTATTTT. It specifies CASGGGTDTQYF. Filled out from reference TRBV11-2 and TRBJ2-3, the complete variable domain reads EAGVAQSPRYKIIEKRQSVAFWCNPISGHATLYWYQQILGQGPKLLIQFQNNGVVDDSQLPKDRFSAERLKGVDSTLKIQPAKLEDSAVYLCASGGGTDTQYFGPGTRLTVL.

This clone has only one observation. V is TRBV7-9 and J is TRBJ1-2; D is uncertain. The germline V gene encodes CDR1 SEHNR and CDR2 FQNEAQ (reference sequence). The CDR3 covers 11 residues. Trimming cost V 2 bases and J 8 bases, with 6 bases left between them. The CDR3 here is CASSLSGGYTF. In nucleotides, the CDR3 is TGTGCCAGCAGCTTAAGCGGGGGCTACACCTTC.

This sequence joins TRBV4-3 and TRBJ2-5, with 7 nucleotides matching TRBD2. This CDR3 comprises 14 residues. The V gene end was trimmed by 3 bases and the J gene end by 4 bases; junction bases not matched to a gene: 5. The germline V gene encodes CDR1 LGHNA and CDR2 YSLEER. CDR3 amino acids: CASSQGREPETQYF. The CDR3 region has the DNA TGCGCCAGCAGCCAGGGGAGGGAGCCAGAGACCCAGTACTTC.

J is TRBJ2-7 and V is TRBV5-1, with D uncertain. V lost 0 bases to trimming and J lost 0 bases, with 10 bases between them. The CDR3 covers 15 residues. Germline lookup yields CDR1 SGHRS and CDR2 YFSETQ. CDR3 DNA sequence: TGCGCCAGCAGCTTGGTAGGTAGGAGCTCCTACGAGCAGTACTTC. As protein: CASSLVGRSSYEQYF.

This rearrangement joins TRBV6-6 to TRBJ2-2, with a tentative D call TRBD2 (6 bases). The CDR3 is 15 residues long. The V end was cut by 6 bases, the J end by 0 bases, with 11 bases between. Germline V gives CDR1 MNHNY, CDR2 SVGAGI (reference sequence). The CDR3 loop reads CASRNSGPNTGELFF. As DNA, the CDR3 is TGTGCCAGCAGAAATAGCGGACCGAACACCGGGGAGCTGTTTTTT.

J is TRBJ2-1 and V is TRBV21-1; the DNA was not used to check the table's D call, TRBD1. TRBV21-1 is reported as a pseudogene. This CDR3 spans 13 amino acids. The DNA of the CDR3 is TGTGCCAGCAGCGCGACAGGGGGCAATGAGCAGTTCTTC. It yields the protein CASSATGGNEQFF.

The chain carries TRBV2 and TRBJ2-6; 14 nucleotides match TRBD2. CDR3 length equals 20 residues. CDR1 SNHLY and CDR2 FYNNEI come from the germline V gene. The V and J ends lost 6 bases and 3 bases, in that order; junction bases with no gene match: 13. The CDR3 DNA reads TGTGCCAGCAGGGACGCTAGACTAGCGGGAGGGCCGTATGGGGCCAACGTCCTGACTTTC. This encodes CASRDARLAGGPYGANVLTF.